A selection of T cell receptor beta chains follows, all from one sample in a study of breast tumors, draining lymph nodes, adjacent tissues. TCRdb redid the calling of the multiplex PCR reads with MiXCR, one entry per CDR3 protein. The data hold nearly 110,000 distinct CDR3 sequences, with less than 40% observed a single time. Sequenced input: axillary lymph node tissue. The receptors were gathered from a female donor with breast cancer. Some clones in this sample may be carry-over from other donors' samples. The CDR3 runs from the conserved cysteine through the conserved F or W. A D gene is named only where the DNA matches it firmly. Only some rows state a clone size, as once, few, many or a class for expanded clones.

V	size	length	J	D	DNA	CDR3
TRBV7-3	many	21	TRBJ2-3	TRBD2	TGTGCCAGCAGCTCCCGGGGGGGCCGCAAAGAAACTAGCGGAGACACAGATACGCAGTATTTT	CASSSRGGRKETSGDTDTQYF
TRBV6-1	many	14	TRBJ1-3	-	TGTGCCAGCGTGAGGGAGGTCTCTGGAAACACCATATATTTT	CASVREVSGNTIYF
TRBV27	-	19	TRBJ1-3	-	TGTGCCAGCGGCGTCCCCCCCCCTTACAGTGGGAGCTCTGGAAACACCATATATTTT	CASGVPPPYSGSSGNTIYF
TRBV2	many	14	TRBJ2-2	-	TGTGCCAGCAAACGGAGTCAGAACACCGGGGAGCTGTTTTTT	CASKRSQNTGELFF
TRBV5-1	-	14	TRBJ2-6	-	TGCGCCAGCAGCTTGGGGGGGAGTGCCAACGTCCTGACTTTC	CASSLGGSANVLTF
TRBV24-1	once	16	TRBJ1-5	-	TGTGCCACCAGTGACCCAAGAGGGGGGTCCAATCAGCCCCAGCATTTT	CATSDPRGGSNQPQHF
TRBV6-1	few	14	TRBJ1-2	-	TGTGCCAGCAGTGAGGGAGAGGGAACGAGTGGCTACACCTTC	CASSEGEGTSGYTF
TRBV20-1	many	15	TRBJ1-5	TRBD1	TGCAGTGCTATAACAGGGGGCGGGAGCAATCAGCCCCAGCATTTT	CSAITGGGSNQPQHF
TRBV2	many	15	TRBJ2-7	-	TGTGCCAGCATGGGTGTGGACGGTTACACCTACGAGCAGTACTTC	CASMGVDGYTYEQYF
TRBV13	many	15	TRBJ2-7	-	TGTGCCAGCAGCTTGGGGCAGGGAGGCCGGGGCGAGCAGTACTTC	CASSLGQGGRGEQYF
TRBV5-5	many	14	TRBJ2-7	TRBD2	TGTGCCAGCAGCTCCTTGGGAGGGCCCCACGAGCAGTACTTC	CASSSLGGPHEQYF
TRBV10-1	-	17	TRBJ2-3	TRBD1	TGCGCCAGCAGTGAAATGGGACAGGCGAGAAGCACAGATACGCAGTATTTT	CASSEMGQARSTDTQYF
TRBV24-1	-	16	TRBJ2-6	TRBD1	TGTGCCGCCAGTGCCGGGACAGGGTCTGGGGCCAACGTCCCGACTTTC	CAASAGTGSGANVPTF
TRBV3-1	many	17	TRBJ2-7	TRBD1	TGTGCCAGCAGCCAAGATTTAGGGGGCGGGTACTCCTACGAGCAGTACTTC	CASSQDLGGGYSYEQYF
TRBV5-1	many	17	TRBJ2-6	-	TGCGCCAGCAGCTTGGGGCAGACTACCTCTGGGGCCAACGTCCTGACTTTC	CASSLGQTTSGANVLTF
TRBV4-3	-	13	TRBJ1-1	-	TGCGCCAGCGGGGGGGAGGACGGGGTTGAAGCTTTCTTT	CASGGEDGVEAFF
TRBV27	many	15	TRBJ1-6	TRBD1	TGTGCCAGCGAACCCGGGACAGGGGCTCATTCACCCCTCCACTTT	CASEPGTGAHSPLHF
TRBV7-9	many	13	TRBJ2-5	-	TGTGCCAGCAGGGGACAAGCACAAGAGACCCAGTACTTC	CASRGQAQETQYF
TRBV24-1	once	15	TRBJ2-1	-	TGCGCCACCAGTGGAACAGGGCTATTGTACAATGAGCAGTTCTTC	CATSGTGLLYNEQFF
TRBV24-1	-	12	TRBJ1-2	-	TGTGCCACCAGTGCTAACAACTATGGCTACACCTTC	CATSANNYGYTF
TRBV7-2	many	14	TRBJ2-5	TRBD2	TGTGCCAGCACCCAAAGCGGAGCGGGAGTTCGTCAGCACTTC	CASTQSGAGVRQHF
TRBV5-6	-	14	TRBJ2-3	TRBD1	TGTGCTAGAACCGGGACAGGGGATACAGATACGCAGTATTTT	CARTGTGDTDTQYF
TRBV18	many	18	TRBJ1-6	-	TGTGCCAGCTCACTAACGCTACAGGCGAGCTCCTATAATTCACCCCTCCACTTT	CASSLTLQASSYNSPLHF
TRBV11-3	-	22	TRBJ1-1	-	TGTGCCAGCAGCTTGCCCTCTAGAGGAGTGGCAGAGGGTTTCACTCCCCTCCAAGAAGCTTTCTTT	CASSLPSRGVAEGFTPLQEAFF
TRBV20-1	many	14	TRBJ2-7	-	TGCAGTGCTAGAAATGTTCAGGGGGGCTACGAGCAGTACTTC	CSARNVQGGYEQYF
TRBV10-2	many	13	TRBJ2-2	-	TGCGCCAGCACTGAGATGGACGCGGGGGAGCTGTTTTTT	CASTEMDAGELFF
TRBV14	many	16	TRBJ2-7	TRBD1	TGTGCCAGCAGCCAAGCCGGGACAGGGAGCTCCTACGAGCAGTACTTC	CASSQAGTGSSYEQYF
TRBV5-1	many	16	TRBJ2-6	TRBD1	TGCGCCAGCAGCTGGACAGGACGGTCTGGGGCCAACGTCCTGACTTTC	CASSWTGRSGANVLTF
TRBV5-1	-	15	TRBJ1-6	-	TGCGCCGGCAGCTTGGGGCAGAGAGATAATTTACCCCTCCACTTT	CAGSLGQRDNLPLHF
TRBV20-1	few	15	TRBJ2-4	-	TGCAGTGCTAGATTCCCAGGGCAGTCCCAAAACATTCAGTACTTC	CSARFPGQSQNIQYF
TRBV9	many	16	TRBJ2-1	-	TGTGCCAGCAGCGTAGTGGAACCGACTTTTGGCAATGAGCAGTTCTTC	CASSVVEPTFGNEQFF
TRBV9	many	16	TRBJ1-3	-	TGTGCCAGCAGCGCCAATGATGGGGCCGATGGAAACACCATATATTTT	CASSANDGADGNTIYF
TRBV20-1	-	12	TRBJ2-5	-	TGCAGTGCCGGGGGACAGCAAGAGACCCAGTACTTC	CSAGGQQETQYF
TRBV30	many	16	TRBJ2-2	TRBD2	TGTGCCTGGAGTGTACTTAGCGGGAGGGTAACCGGGGAGCTGTTTTTT	CAWSVLSGRVTGELFF
TRBV13	-	15	TRBJ1-6	TRBD1	TGTGCCAGCAGCCTCAGCGGACAGGAGGATTCACCCCTCCACTTT	CASSLSGQEDSPLHF
TRBV9	-	15	TRBJ2-6	-	TGTGCCAGCAGCGTAGTTCCCCCGGGGGCCAACGTCCTGACTTTC	CASSVVPPGANVLTF
TRBV19	-	14	TRBJ2-2	-	TGTGCCAGTAGTATGGTGAAAGCCACCGGGGAGCTGTTTTTT	CASSMVKATGELFF
TRBV6-5	many	13	TRBJ2-7	-	TGTGCCAGCAGTTGGGGACCCAGCTACGAGCAGTACTTC	CASSWGPSYEQYF
TRBV7-2	many	14	TRBJ2-1	-	TGTGCCAGCAGCTTAATGGTGGCCTACAATGAGCAGTTCTTC	CASSLMVAYNEQFF
TRBV24-1	-	15	TRBJ2-7	TRBD1	TGTGCCACCAGTGATCCGCGACAGGGGGCATACGAGCAGTACTTC	CATSDPRQGAYEQYF
TRBV20-1	many	15	TRBJ2-1	-	TGCAGTGCTAGAGATCTCATCTCCCGGGGAAATAGGCAGTTCTTC	CSARDLISRGNRQFF
TRBV12-3/TRBV12-4	-	14	TRBJ1-4	-	TGTGCCAGCAGTTTCCGGCAGGGTCTCGAAAAACTGATTTTT	CASSFRQGLEKLIF
TRBV7-7	-	16	TRBJ2-3	TRBD1	TGTGCTAGCAGTGCTAGAGACAGGGGGACCACAGATACGCAGTATTTT	CASSARDRGTTDTQYF
TRBV29-1	-	14	TRBJ2-2	-	TGCAGCGTTGCGGGGCAGACCAATACCGGGGAGCTGTTTTTT	CSVAGQTNTGELFF
TRBV9	many	19	TRBJ2-1	-	TGTGCCAGCAGCGTAGGGGGGGGAGGGACAGTTAGCTCCTACAATGAGCAGTTCTTC	CASSVGGGGTVSSYNEQFF
TRBV9	many	17	TRBJ2-5	-	TGTGCCAGCAGCGTAGTTGTCGGGGGGCGGGGGCAAGAGACCCAGTACTTC	CASSVVVGGRGQETQYF
TRBV7-9	many	12	TRBJ2-7	-	TGTGCCAGCAGCACAACTGGGAGAGAGCAGTACTTC	CASSTTGREQYF
TRBV15	-	14	TRBJ1-2	TRBD1	TGTGCCACCAGCAGAGGACAGGGGGCAAATGGCTACACCTTC	CATSRGQGANGYTF
TRBV5-1	many	15	TRBJ2-7	TRBD2	TGCGCCAGCAGCATGGGACTAGCGGGGTCCTACGAGCAGTACTTC	CASSMGLAGSYEQYF